Presented here are 23 T cell receptor beta chains from one specimen sequenced in a study of blood T cells in healthy people across ages (dated by TCRdb to between 2014 and 2017). Library method: 5' RACE. The run used an Illumina HiSeq 2500. A second PCR of roughly 6 to 11 cycles was performed with a sample-barcoded 5' primer and a J-beta primer mix. The raw public reads went through TCRdb reprocessing: fastp at Q25, MiXCR clone calling, in-frame beta chains kept. Every entry covers one CDR3 protein and lists the most common genes and DNA from its rows. Across this sample there are around 710,000 distinct CDR3 sequences, with roughly two fifths seen only once. Together, the top ten hold roughly 20% of the sample. Sequences were obtained from blood. Receptors originate from an older woman in good health.

This rearrangement joins TRBV7-3 to TRBJ2-1, with TRBD2 identical over 10 bases. The J call could be wrong; TRBJ2-7 is a better fit for the DNA end. The CDR3 sequence is 18 residues long. Per the germline V gene, CDR1 is SGHTA and CDR2 is FQGTGA. The CDR3 nucleotides are TGTGCCAGCAGCTTAACGCTAGCGGGGGCGAGCTCCTACAATGAGCAGTACTTC. Its protein is CASSLTLAGASSYNEQYF.

This clonotype was picked up a small number of times. The chain combines TRBV6-6 with TRBJ2-7; TRBD2 aligns across 9 bases. The CDR3 is 14 amino acids. After removal of 4 bases from V and 3 bases from J, the junction contained 4 bases not matched to a gene. Per the germline V gene, CDR1 is MNHNY and CDR2 is SVGAGI (reference sequence). The CDR3 sequence: CASSSPTSGYEQYF. CDR3 nucleotide sequence: TGTGCCAGCAGTTCTCCGACTAGCGGCTACGAGCAGTACTTC.

V and J are TRBV6-5 and TRBJ2-1; the D is unclear. The V gene's germline CDR1 is MNHEY and CDR2 SVGAGI. There are 14 residues in the CDR3. Trimming removed 2 bases from V and 10 bases from J, with 15 bases in between. The DNA of the CDR3 is TGTGCCAGCAGTTACCGGCCCGGACGTGGGGAGCAGTTCTTC. Its translation is CASSYRPGRGEQFF.

This chain uses TRBV25-1 with TRBJ1-1, with D possibly TRBD1 on 5 matching bases. The V gene lost 10 bases and the J gene lost 3 bases, with 21 bases spanning the gap. Germline-derived CDR1 and CDR2 are MGHDK and SYGVNS. The CDR3 has 15 amino acids. As DNA, the CDR3 is TGTGCCACCGTCCCGGGACTCCCCGCGGACACTGAAGCTTTCTTT. It is translated as CATVPGLPADTEAFF.

The gene calls are TRBV3-1 and TRBJ2-5; D may be TRBD2 (7 bases). The germline V gene encodes CDR1 LGHDT and CDR2 YNNKEL (reference sequence). CDR3 length equals 14 residues. Trimming took 4 bases from V and 7 from J, leaving 16 bases between them. The CDR3 DNA follows: TGTGCCAGCAGCCTGGGGGGGCAGGACGGGACCCAGTACTTC. Translated, it gives CASSLGGQDGTQYF.

The chain carries TRBV10-3 and TRBJ1-1; perhaps TRBD1 as D (5 bases). CDR1 and CDR2 from the germline V gene are ENHRY and SYGVKD. CDR3 length equals 13 residues. Trimming left V 4 bases short and J 3 bases short, with 9 bases between. The CDR3 reads CAISGDGDTEAFF. CDR3 DNA: TGTGCCATCAGTGGGGACGGGGACACTGAAGCTTTCTTT.

This clonotype showed up just a few times. The chain couples TRBV29-1 to TRBJ1-2; TRBD1 agrees at 7 bases. CDR3 length: 13 amino acids. J gave up 8 bases and V 5 bases, and 11 bases lay outside the gene matches. The germline V gene encodes CDR1 SQVTM and CDR2 ANQGSEA. The CDR3 reads CSVLPGDSQGYTF. CDR3 DNA: TGCAGCGTTCTTCCCGGGGACAGCCAAGGCTACACCTTC.

This clonotype was counted a few times. J is TRBJ1-6 and V is TRBV15, with TRBD1 matching 7 bases. The J segment lost 7 bases and the V segment lost 0 bases, leaving 9 bases of the junction unmatched. Germline CDR1 LNHNV, CDR2 YYDKDF (reference sequence). CDR3 length: 17 amino acids. The CDR3 sequence: CATSRDPQGKRNSPLHF. CDR3 in DNA: TGTGCCACCAGCAGAGATCCACAGGGGAAGAGGAATTCACCCCTCCACTTT.

Regarding this clonotype: Germline and junction disagree at one end, which may indicate a read error. The rearrangement uses TRBV10-3 and TRBJ1-6; D ambiguous. Germline-derived CDR1 and CDR2 are ENHRY and SYGVKD. This CDR3 has 16 amino acids. The CDR3 spells CAISEVEKSYNPPLHF. CDR3 DNA: TGTGCCATCAGTGAAGTTGAGAAGTCCTATAATCCACCCCTCCACTTT.

This sequence joins TRBV7-2 and TRBJ2-7; TRBD1 aligns across 7 bases. Germline CDR1 SGHTA, CDR2 FQGNSA. CDR3 length equals 15 residues. The ends lost 1 base at V and 3 bases at J; junction bases unmatched: 6. This CDR3 is CASSLVGDSFYEQYF. The DNA of the CDR3 is TGTGCCAGCAGCTTAGTTGGGGACAGCTTCTACGAGCAGTACTTC.

J is TRBJ2-7 and V is TRBV29-1; D is possibly TRBD1 (6 bases). In germline, CDR1 is SQVTM, CDR2 ANQGSEA. V was cut by 6 bases and J by 7 bases, with 13 bases left in between. The CDR3 consists of 11 residues. CDR3 nucleotides: TGCAGCGTCGCCGAACAGGGAGAGCAGTACTTC. Translating gives CSVAEQGEQYF.

This clonotype showed up just a few times. This chain connects TRBV20-1 to TRBJ1-5; 9 bases are a match to TRBD1. Per the germline V gene, CDR1 is DFQATT and CDR2 is SNEGSKA (reference sequence). This CDR3 is 20 amino acids long. The junction had 22 bases not matched to a gene; V was cut back by 7 bases and J by 0 bases. The CDR3 region is CSVPLLGSKTGGFSNQPQHF. The CDR3 bases are TGCAGTGTTCCACTCCTCGGTTCGAAGACAGGGGGATTTAGCAATCAGCCCCAGCATTTT.

V gene TRBV9 combines with J gene TRBJ2-7; D is unclear. The DNA end is more similar to TRBJ2-4, so the J call may be wrong. There are 13 residues in the CDR3. Germline V CDR1 and CDR2: SGDLS, YYNGEE. The CDR3 spells CASSVGERNIQYF. The CDR3 DNA sequence: TGTGCCAGCAGCGTAGGAGAGCGAAACATTCAGTACTTC.

This clonotype was seen only a few times. This chain joins TRBV12-3 or TRBV12-4 and TRBJ1-5; D gene uncertain. This CDR3 is 12 amino acids long. Trimming stripped 6 bases from V and 5 bases from J, with 8 bases between. The DNA for the CDR3 is TGTGCCAGCAGGCCTACTGATCAGCCCCAGCATTTT. Amino acids: CASRPTDQPQHF.

J is TRBJ2-5 and V is TRBV7-2; possibly TRBD2 for D (7 bases). CDR1 and CDR2 from the germline V gene are SGHTA and FQGNSA. This CDR3 has 16 residues. The V end was cut by 4 bases, the J end by 4 bases, with 19 bases between. Here the CDR3 DNA reads TGTGCCAGCAGCTCCGGGACATTGGTAGCGGGAGAGACCCAGTACTTC. It encodes CASSSGTLVAGETQYF.

The chain links TRBV20-1 to TRBJ1-1; tentatively, D is TRBD1 (5 bases). CDR3 size: 13 residues. V dropped 6 bases and J dropped 2 bases, with 13 bases sitting between them. Germline CDR1 reads DFQATT; CDR2 reads SNEGSKA (reference sequence). CDR3 residues: CSAIAGSNTEAFF. The CDR3 nucleotides read TGCAGTGCCATCGCAGGGTCAAACACTGAAGCTTTCTTT.

This clonotype was picked up many times. This chain connects TRBV7-2 to TRBJ2-7, with D unresolved. The V gene lost 2 bases and the J gene lost 6 bases, with 17 bases spanning the gap. Looked up from germline, CDR1 is SGHTA and CDR2 is FQGNSA. The CDR3 runs 15 residues. The CDR3 DNA reads as TGTGCCAGCAGCTTATCAACGGGCCTACGGCTCGAGCAGTACTTC. Translating it yields CASSLSTGLRLEQYF.

A few counts support this clonotype. V is TRBV4-2 and J is TRBJ1-5, with 7 bases matching TRBD1. The CDR3 consists of 16 residues. The J segment lost 3 bases and the V segment lost 0 bases, leaving 5 bases of the junction unmatched. The germline V gene encodes CDR1 LGHNA and CDR2 YNFKEQ. The CDR3 loop reads CASSQEEGGNNQPQHF. The CDR3 DNA reads TGTGCCAGCAGCCAAGAGGAAGGGGGCAACAATCAGCCCCAGCATTTT.

This clonotype was observed a handful of times. The chain combines TRBV6-5 with TRBJ2-7, with D unresolved. V was trimmed by 6 bases and J by 2 bases, leaving 8 bases between them. This CDR3 has 12 residues. Germline-derived CDR1 and CDR2 are MNHEY and SVGAGI. The CDR3 protein is CASRDGPYEQYF. The CDR3 DNA is TGTGCCAGCAGGGACGGACCCTACGAGCAGTACTTC.

The table lists this clonotype with a few counts. This chain connects TRBV10-2 to TRBJ2-1; D call uncertain. CDR1 and CDR2 from the germline V gene are WSHSY and SAAADI. V was pared by 4 bases and J by 5 bases, with 12 bases between. The CDR3 sequence is 14 residues long. The CDR3 protein is CASSVFRVNNEQFF. The CDR3 DNA is TGCGCCAGCAGTGTGTTTAGGGTTAACAATGAGCAGTTCTTC.

This clonotype was seen at least ten times. This rearrangement joins TRBV10-3 to TRBJ2-3; 12 nucleotides match TRBD2. This CDR3 has 16 amino acids. Per germline, CDR1 ENHRY and CDR2 SYGVKD. V lost 11 bases and J lost 2; bases outside the gene matches: 11. The CDR3 bases are TGTGCCTTTTCCCGGACTAGCGGGACTATCACAGATACGCAGTATTTT. Amino acids: CAFSRTSGTITDTQYF.

The V and J genes are TRBV5-6 and TRBJ2-3, with 8 positions matching TRBD1. The ends lost 4 bases at V and 6 bases at J; junction bases unmatched: 10. The CDR3 has 15 amino acids. CDR1 SGHDT and CDR2 YYEEEE come from the germline V gene. The CDR3 bases are TGTGCCAGCAGCCCAAACCTCAACAGGGGGGATACGCAGTATTTT. This sequence encodes CASSPNLNRGDTQYF.

The V call is TRBV6-2 or TRBV6-3, the J call TRBJ2-7; D possibly corresponds to TRBD1 (5 bases). Between the trimmed V and J ends, which lost 8 bases and 5 bases, there was a span of 19 bases. This CDR3 comprises 14 residues. The germline CDR1 and CDR2 sequences are MNHEY and SVGEGT. The CDR3 DNA is TGTGCCAGCTACGATTCAGGGCGAGTCCACGAGCAGTACTTC. Translated, it gives CASYDSGRVHEQYF.